In its sample, the clone carrying this T cell receptor (beta chain) was seen once. This CDR3 has 18 amino acids. The V gene's germline CDR1 is SGDLS and CDR2 YYNGEE. The trim removed 1 base at V and 3 bases at J, leaving 9 bases unmatched. This sample was included in a study of cytomegalovirus exposure and HLA in healthy donors. In the study overall: Tens of millions of unique TCRs from HLA-typed donors made up an early data release.

PCR was performed using 60 Vbeta and 13 Jbeta primers. TCRdb's table, derived via immunoSEQ multiplex PCR, lists solely in-frame clones and lacks some. The table has 200,000 to 250,000 clones, approximately 68% seen once. Sequenced: PBMCs. This receptor was obtained from a woman in her thirties in good health and CMV-seronegative. The gene calls are TRBV9 and TRBJ2-3; TRBD2 agrees at 12 bases. The CDR3 DNA reads as TGTGCCAGCAGCGTACCCATTTCGACTAGCGGGGGAACAGATACGCAGTATTTT. It codes for CASSVPISTSGGTDTQYF.